The entry below gives a single TCR beta chain sequence along with its context. Its antigen is as yet unknown. This sample was taken from a study of blood T cells in healthy people across ages. In the study overall: Using template switching, researchers captured about one barcoded beta molecule for each two T cells. Overall study results and limits: Greater diversity and more naive CD4+ cells were seen in long-lived donors than in aged donors. A roughly linear age-dependent decrease characterized TCR beta diversity per million T cells. Diversity estimated from one million T cells was considered an underestimate.

A J-beta primer mix and a sample-barcoded 5' primer were used in a second PCR of roughly 6 to 11 cycles. TCRdb passed the 5' RACE reads through MiXCR, listing each CDR3 protein once. The sample comprises some 370,000 distinct CDR3 sequences, roughly half of which are singletons, and 45% to 60% rests with the top ten. V was pared by 4 bases and J by 6 bases, with 5 bases of the junction left unmatched. Per germline, CDR1 GTSNPN and CDR2 SVGIG (reference sequence). The CDR3 has 14 residues. The chain joins TRBV30 to TRBJ2-3; 12 bases are a match to TRBD2. Sequencing input: blood. The clonotype originates from a man in his fifties or sixties in good health. As DNA, the CDR3 is TGTGCCTGGACACTAGCGGGGGGTAAGGATACGCAGTATTTT. Amino acid sequence: CAWTLAGGKDTQYF.